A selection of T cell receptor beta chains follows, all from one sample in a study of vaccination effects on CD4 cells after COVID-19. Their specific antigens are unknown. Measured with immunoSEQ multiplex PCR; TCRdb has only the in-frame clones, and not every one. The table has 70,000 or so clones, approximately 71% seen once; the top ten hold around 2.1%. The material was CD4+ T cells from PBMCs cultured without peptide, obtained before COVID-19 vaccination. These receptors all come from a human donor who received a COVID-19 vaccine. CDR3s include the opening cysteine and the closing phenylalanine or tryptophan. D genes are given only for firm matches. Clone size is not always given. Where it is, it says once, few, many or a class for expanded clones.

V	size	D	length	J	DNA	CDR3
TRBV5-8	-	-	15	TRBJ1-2	TGTGCCAGCAGCTTTAGCCGGTGGGGAGGATATGGCTACACCTTC	CASSFSRWGGYGYTF
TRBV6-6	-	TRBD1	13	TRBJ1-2	TGTGCCAGCAGGGGACAGATGAACTATGGCTACACCTTC	CASRGQMNYGYTF
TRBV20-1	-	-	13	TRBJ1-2	TGCAGTGCTAGTTCGGCAGGGCACTATGGCTACACCTTC	CSASSAGHYGYTF
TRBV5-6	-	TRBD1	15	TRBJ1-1	TGTGCCAGCAGCGGAAACAGGGGCGAGGACACTGAAGCTTTCTTT	CASSGNRGEDTEAFF
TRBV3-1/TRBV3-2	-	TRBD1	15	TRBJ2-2	TGTGCCAGCAGCCAGAGGACAGGGAACACCGGGGAGCTGTTTTTT	CASSQRTGNTGELFF
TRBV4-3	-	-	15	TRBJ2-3	TGCGCCAGCAGCCGCAGAATTTTAGGCACAGATACGCAGTATTTT	CASSRRILGTDTQYF
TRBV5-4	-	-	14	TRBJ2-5	TGTGCCAGCAGCACAAAACGGGACGAAGAGACCCAGTACTTC	CASSTKRDEETQYF
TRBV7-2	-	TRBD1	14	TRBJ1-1	TGTGCCAGCAGCTTAGTCCGGACAGGGGGTGAAGCTTTCTTT	CASSLVRTGGEAFF
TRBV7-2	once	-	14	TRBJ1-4	TGTGCCAGCAGCCCCTCCCAGACTAATGAAAAACTGTTTTTT	CASSPSQTNEKLFF
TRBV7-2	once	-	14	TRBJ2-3	TGTGCCAGCAGCTTAGGATCCGCCCCAGATACGCAGTATTTT	CASSLGSAPDTQYF
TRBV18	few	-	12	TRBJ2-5	TGTGCCAGCTCACAGTACCAAGAGACCCAGTACTTC	CASSQYQETQYF
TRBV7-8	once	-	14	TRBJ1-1	TGTGCCAGCAGCATCCAGGGTATTGGCACTGAAGCTTTCTTT	CASSIQGIGTEAFF
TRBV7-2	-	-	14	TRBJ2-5	TGTGCCAGCAGCTTTGGGCTGTACCAAGAGACCCAGTACTTC	CASSFGLYQETQYF
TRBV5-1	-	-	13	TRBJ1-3	TGCGCCAGCAGCTTGGGCAGCTTGGACACCATATATTTT	CASSLGSLDTIYF
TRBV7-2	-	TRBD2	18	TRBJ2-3	TGTGCCAGCAGCTTAGGAGGAGGTTTTAGACTAGCACCAGATACGCAGTATTTT	CASSLGGGFRLAPDTQYF
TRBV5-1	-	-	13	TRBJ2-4	TGCGCCAGCAGGCCCGTAGCCAAAAACATTCAGTACTTC	CASRPVAKNIQYF
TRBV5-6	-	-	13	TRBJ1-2	TGTGCCAGCAGCCCGGGGACCGCCTATGGCTACACCTTC	CASSPGTAYGYTF
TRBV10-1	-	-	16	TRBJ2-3	TGCGCCAGCAGTGACCCCGGCGGGACAGAGCCAGATACGCAGTATTTT	CASSDPGGTEPDTQYF
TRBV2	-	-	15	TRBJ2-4	TGTGCCAGCAGTGAATGGAGGCAGACCAAAAACATTCAGTACTTC	CASSEWRQTKNIQYF
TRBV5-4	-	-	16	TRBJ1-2	TGTGCCAGCAGCCCTGGGGCCGCAGGGCGGGGCTATGGCTACACCTTC	CASSPGAAGRGYGYTF
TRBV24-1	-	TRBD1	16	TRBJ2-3	TGTGCCACCCAAGATACGACAGGGCTTCGAACAGATACGCAGTATTTT	CATQDTTGLRTDTQYF
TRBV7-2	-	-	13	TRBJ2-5	TGTGCCAGCAGATCCAGGGGGGAAGAGACCCAGTACTTC	CASRSRGEETQYF
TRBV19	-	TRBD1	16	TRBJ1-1	TGTGCCAGTAGTATGGGACAGTTCCTCATGAACACTGAAGCTTTCTTT	CASSMGQFLMNTEAFF
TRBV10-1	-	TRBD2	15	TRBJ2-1	TGCGCCAGCAGTTGGACTAGCGGGGGGGCGGATGAGCAGTTCTTC	CASSWTSGGADEQFF
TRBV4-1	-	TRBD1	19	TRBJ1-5	TGCGCCAGCAGCCAAAAAGGGGGCTCTATAGGCCGTCATAATCAGCCCCAGCATTTT	CASSQKGGSIGRHNQPQHF
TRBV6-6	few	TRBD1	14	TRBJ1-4	TGTGCCAGCAGTCGCAGGGGGGCGGTTGAAAAACTGTTTTTT	CASSRRGAVEKLFF
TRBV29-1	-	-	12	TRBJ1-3	TGCAGCGCTAGAGACTCTGGAAACACCATATATTTT	CSARDSGNTIYF
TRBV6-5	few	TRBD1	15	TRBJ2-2	TGTGCCAGCAGTCCGTGGGACAGGGACACCGGGGAGCTGTTTTTT	CASSPWDRDTGELFF
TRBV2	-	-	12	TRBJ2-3	TGTGCCAGCAGTGACGGGACAGATACGCAGTATTTT	CASSDGTDTQYF
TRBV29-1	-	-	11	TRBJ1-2	TGCAGCGCCCCAGGGGTGCGTGGCTACACCTTC	CSAPGVRGYTF
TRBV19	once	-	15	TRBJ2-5	TGTGCCAGTAGTAACCAACTCGTAGGGCAAGAGACCCAGTACTTC	CASSNQLVGQETQYF
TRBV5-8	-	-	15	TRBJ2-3	TGTGCCAGCCCGAATTGGGGGCAGAGCACAGATACGCAGTATTTT	CASPNWGQSTDTQYF
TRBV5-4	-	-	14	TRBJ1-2	TGTGCCAGCAGCTTGGGGTTGGGCAACTATGGCTACACCTTC	CASSLGLGNYGYTF
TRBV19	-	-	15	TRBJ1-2	TGTGCCAGTAGTGACCCCGGGACGGTGAACTATGGCTACACCTTC	CASSDPGTVNYGYTF
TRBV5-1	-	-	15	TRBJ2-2	TGCGCCAGCAGCTTAGACCGAACCTCCACCGGGGAGCTGTTTTTT	CASSLDRTSTGELFF
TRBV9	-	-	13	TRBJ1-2	TGTGCCAGCAGCCCAGAGTGGAACTATGGCTACACCTTC	CASSPEWNYGYTF
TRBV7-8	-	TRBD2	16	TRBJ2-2	TGTGCCAGCACCGTTGGACTAGCGGGGAGCACCGGGGAGCTGTTTTTT	CASTVGLAGSTGELFF
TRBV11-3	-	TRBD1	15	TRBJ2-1	TGTGCCAGCAGCCCGAGACAGGGGCTTTCCAATGAGCAGTTCTTC	CASSPRQGLSNEQFF
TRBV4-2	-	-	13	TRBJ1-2	TGTGCCAGCAGCCAAGGGTCCCCCTATGGCTACACCTTC	CASSQGSPYGYTF
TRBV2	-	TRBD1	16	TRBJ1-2	TGTGCCAGCAGTGAAATTGGGACAGCCCGCAACTATGGCTACACCTTC	CASSEIGTARNYGYTF
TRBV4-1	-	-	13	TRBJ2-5	TGCGCCAGCAGCCAAGCCTCCGGGGAGACCCAGTACTTC	CASSQASGETQYF
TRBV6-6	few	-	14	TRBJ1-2	TGTGCCAGCAGTTCCGAAGACATATCACCTGGCTACACCTTC	CASSSEDISPGYTF
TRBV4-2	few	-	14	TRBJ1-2	TGTGCCAGCAGCCAAGAGCCCAGGGGATATGGCTACACCTTC	CASSQEPRGYGYTF
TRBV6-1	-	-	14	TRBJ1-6	TGTGCCAGCAGTGAAGCGCGTAAAAGGGCTCCCCTCCACTTT	CASSEARKRAPLHF
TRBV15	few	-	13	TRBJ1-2	TGTGCCACCAGCAGGGGTACTAACTATGGCTACACCTTC	CATSRGTNYGYTF
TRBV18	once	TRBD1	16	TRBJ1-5	TGTGCCAGCTCACCTAACAGGGGTTTGGTGGGTCAGCCCCAGCATTTT	CASSPNRGLVGQPQHF
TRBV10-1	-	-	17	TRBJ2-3	TGCGCCAGCAGGGGTAGTACCGGGACATTCTGCACAGATACGCAGTATTTT	CASRGSTGTFCTDTQYF
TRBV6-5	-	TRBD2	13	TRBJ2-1	TGTGCCAGCAGCCCCTGGACTAGCTATGAGCAGTTCTTC	CASSPWTSYEQFF
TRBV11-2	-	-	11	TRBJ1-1	TGTGCCAGCAGCTTACTATTCGGGGCTTTCTTT	CASSLLFGAFF
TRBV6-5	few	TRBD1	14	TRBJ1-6	TGTGCCAGCAGACGGACAGGGGTTGTTTCACCCCTCCACTTT	CASRRTGVVSPLHF
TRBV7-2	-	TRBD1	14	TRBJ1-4	TGTGCCAGCAGCTTAGGACAGGGAGGCGAAAAACTGTTTTTT	CASSLGQGGEKLFF
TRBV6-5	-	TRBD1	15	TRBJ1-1	TGTGCCAGTCGGAATTCAGGGGGCGTGAACACTGAAGCTTTCTTT	CASRNSGGVNTEAFF
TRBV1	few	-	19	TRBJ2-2	TGCACCAGCAGCCAAGAACCCAGCGGCAGGGGCCCGAACACCGGGGAGCTGTTTTTT	CTSSQEPSGRGPNTGELFF
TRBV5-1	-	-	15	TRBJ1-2	TGCGCCAGCAGCTGGGACGGGACGTTAAGCGGGGGCTACACCTTC	CASSWDGTLSGGYTF
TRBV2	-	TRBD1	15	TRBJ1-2	TGTGCCAGCAGTCGACAGGGGGCTGGGATCTATGGCTACACCTTC	CASSRQGAGIYGYTF
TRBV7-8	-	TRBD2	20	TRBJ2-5	TGTGCCAGCAGCCCCCGGCGGGCGATCGAGCGGGGGGGCGGGGAAGAGACCCAGTACTTC	CASSPRRAIERGGGEETQYF
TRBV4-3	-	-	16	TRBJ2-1	TGCGCCAGCAGCCCAAGTTGGGGGCAGCTGGTCGATGAGCAGTTCTTC	CASSPSWGQLVDEQFF
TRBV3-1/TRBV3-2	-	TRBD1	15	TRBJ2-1	TGTGCCAGCAGCCCCAGGACAGGGGGCTTGAATGAGCAGTTCTTC	CASSPRTGGLNEQFF
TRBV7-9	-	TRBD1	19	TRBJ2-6	TGTGCCAGCAGCCCGACTCCCGGGACAGCAAGCTCTGGGGCCAACGTCCTGACTTTC	CASSPTPGTASSGANVLTF
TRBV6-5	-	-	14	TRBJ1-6	TGTGCCAGCACCCGGACGGCTTATAATTCACCCCTCCACTTT	CASTRTAYNSPLHF